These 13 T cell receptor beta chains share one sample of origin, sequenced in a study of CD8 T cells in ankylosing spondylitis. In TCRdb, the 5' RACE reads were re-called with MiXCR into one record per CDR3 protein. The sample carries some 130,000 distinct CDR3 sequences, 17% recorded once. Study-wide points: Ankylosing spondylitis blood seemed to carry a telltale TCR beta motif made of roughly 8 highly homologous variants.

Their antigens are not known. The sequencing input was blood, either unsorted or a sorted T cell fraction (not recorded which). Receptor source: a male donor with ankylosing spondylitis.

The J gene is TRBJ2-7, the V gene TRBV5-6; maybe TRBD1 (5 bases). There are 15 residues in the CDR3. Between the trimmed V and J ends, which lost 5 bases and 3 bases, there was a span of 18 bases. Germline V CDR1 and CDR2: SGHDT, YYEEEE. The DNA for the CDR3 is TGTGCCAGCAGTCTTTCAGGGTCAGGGCGCTACGAGCAGTACTTC. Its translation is CASSLSGSGRYEQYF.

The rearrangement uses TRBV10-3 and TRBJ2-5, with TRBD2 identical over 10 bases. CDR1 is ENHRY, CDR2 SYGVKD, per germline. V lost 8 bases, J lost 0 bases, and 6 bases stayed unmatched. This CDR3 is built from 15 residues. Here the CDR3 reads CAILSTSGNQETQYF. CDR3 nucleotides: TGTGCCATCTTAAGTACTAGCGGGAACCAAGAGACCCAGTACTTC.

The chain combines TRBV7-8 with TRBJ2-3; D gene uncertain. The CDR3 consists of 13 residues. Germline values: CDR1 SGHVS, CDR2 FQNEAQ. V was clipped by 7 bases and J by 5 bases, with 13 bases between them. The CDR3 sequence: CASNTWMRDTQYF. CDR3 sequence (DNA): TGTGCCAGCAACACCTGGATGCGAGATACGCAGTATTTT.

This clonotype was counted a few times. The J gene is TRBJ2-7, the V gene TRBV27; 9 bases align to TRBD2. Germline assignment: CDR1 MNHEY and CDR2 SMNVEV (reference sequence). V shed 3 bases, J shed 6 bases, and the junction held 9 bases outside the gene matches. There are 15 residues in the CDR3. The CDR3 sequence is CASSFISGSSGEQYF. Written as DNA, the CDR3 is TGTGCCAGCAGTTTTATTAGCGGGAGCTCGGGCGAGCAGTACTTC.

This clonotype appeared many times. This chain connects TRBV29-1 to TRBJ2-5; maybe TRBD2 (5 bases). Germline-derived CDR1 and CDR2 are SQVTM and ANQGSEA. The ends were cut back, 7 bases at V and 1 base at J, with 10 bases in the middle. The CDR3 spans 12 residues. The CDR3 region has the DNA TGCAGCGCAGAGGGCATCCAAGAGACCCAGTACTTC. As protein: CSAEGIQETQYF.

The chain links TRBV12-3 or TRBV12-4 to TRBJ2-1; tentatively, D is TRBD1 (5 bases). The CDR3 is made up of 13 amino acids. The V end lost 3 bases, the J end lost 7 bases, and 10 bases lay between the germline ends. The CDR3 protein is CASSLQGGNEQFF. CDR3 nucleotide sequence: TGTGCCAGCAGTTTGCAGGGTGGGAATGAGCAGTTCTTC.

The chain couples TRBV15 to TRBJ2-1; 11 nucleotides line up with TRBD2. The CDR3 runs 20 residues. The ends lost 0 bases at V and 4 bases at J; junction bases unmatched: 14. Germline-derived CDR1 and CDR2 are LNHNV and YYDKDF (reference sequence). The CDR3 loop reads CATSRDPGRQGTSGYNEQFF. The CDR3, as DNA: TGTGCCACCAGCAGAGATCCGGGTCGTCAAGGGACTAGCGGTTACAATGAGCAGTTCTTC.

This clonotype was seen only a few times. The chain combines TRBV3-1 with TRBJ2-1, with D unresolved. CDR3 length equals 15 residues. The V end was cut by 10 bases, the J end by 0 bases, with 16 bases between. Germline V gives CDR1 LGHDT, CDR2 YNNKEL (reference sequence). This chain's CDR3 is CAIASRISSYNEQFF. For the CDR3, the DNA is TGTGCCATCGCGTCGCGGATAAGCTCCTACAATGAGCAGTTCTTC.

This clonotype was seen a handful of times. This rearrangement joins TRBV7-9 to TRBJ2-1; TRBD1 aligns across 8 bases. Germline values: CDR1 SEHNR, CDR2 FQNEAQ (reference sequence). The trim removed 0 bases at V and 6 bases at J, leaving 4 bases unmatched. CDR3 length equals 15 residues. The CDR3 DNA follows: TGTGCCAGCAGCTTAGCCGGACAGGGCGGCAATGAGCAGTTCTTC. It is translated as CASSLAGQGGNEQFF. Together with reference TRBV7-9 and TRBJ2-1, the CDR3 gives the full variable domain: DTGVSQNPRHKITKRGQNVTFRCDPISEHNRLYWYRQTLGQGPEFLTYFQNEAQLEKSRLLSDRFSAERPKGSFSTLEIQRTEQGDSAMYLCASSLAGQGGNEQFFGPGTRLTVL.

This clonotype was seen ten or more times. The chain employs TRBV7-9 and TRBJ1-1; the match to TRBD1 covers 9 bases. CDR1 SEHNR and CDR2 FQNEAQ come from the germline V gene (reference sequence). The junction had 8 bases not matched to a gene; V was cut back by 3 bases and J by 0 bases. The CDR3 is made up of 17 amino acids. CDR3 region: CASSFLRDREMNTEAFF. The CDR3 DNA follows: TGTGCCAGCAGCTTCCTCCGGGACAGGGAAATGAACACTGAAGCTTTCTTT.

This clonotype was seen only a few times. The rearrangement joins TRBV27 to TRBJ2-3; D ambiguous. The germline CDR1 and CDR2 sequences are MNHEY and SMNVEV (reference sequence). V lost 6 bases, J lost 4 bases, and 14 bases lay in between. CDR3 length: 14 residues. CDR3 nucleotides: TGTGCCAGCAGCCCCCTCCCTGGCCCAGATACGCAGTATTTT. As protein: CASSPLPGPDTQYF.

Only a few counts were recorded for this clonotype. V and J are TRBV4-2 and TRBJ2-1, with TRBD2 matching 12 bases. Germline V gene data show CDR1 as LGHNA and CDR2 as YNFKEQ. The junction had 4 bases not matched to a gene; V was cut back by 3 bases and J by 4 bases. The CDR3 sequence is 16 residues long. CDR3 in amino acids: CASSQGLAGGYNEQFF. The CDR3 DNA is TGTGCCAGCAGCCAGGGCCTAGCGGGAGGGTACAATGAGCAGTTCTTC.

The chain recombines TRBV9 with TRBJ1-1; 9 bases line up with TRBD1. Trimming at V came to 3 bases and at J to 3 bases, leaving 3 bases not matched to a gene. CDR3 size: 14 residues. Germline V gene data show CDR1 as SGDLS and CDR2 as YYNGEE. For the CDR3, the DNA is TGTGCCAGCAGCGGGGGACAGGGTCACACTGAAGCTTTCTTT. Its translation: CASSGGQGHTEAFF.